One sample yielded the 27 T cell receptor beta chains listed below, sequenced in a study of tumor and adjacent non-tumor tissue in lung cancer. No cell sorting was done before RNA was extracted from the tissue. TCRbeta libraries were built with three rounds of nested PCR, modified from ARM-PCR. TCRdb processed the multiplex PCR reads anew with MiXCR; each CDR3 protein has one entry. The sample holds more than 85,000 distinct CDR3 sequences, roughly 62% seen once. The sample comprised lung tumor tissue. The receptor source for this set is a man in his 70s with non-small cell lung cancer.

Note on this clonotype: A read error is possible here, since a much larger clone lies one base away. The missing conserved phenylalanine or tryptophan at the end of this CDR3 makes a read error likely. The chain couples TRBV6-2 or TRBV6-3 to TRBJ2-2; 8 positions agree with TRBD2. The CDR3 spans 17 residues. Germline CDR1 is MNHEY and CDR2 is SVGEGT. J was trimmed by 6 bases and V by 3 bases; bases with no gene match: 12. CDR3 amino acids: CASSYGVGSGGSGELFI. The CDR3 nucleotides read TGTGCCAGCAGTTATGGAGTGGGGAGCGGGGGCTCCGGGGAGCTGTTTATT.

This chain links TRBV5-1 with TRBJ2-3; a possible D gene is TRBD2 (6 bases). Germline V gene lookup returns CDR1 SGHRS and CDR2 YFSETQ. With 4 bases removed from V and 0 bases from J, the gap between germline ends came to 18 bases. The CDR3 consists of 17 residues. The DNA of the CDR3 is TGCGCCAGCAGCCGGGAAGTTGGGGCGGGAAGCACAGATACGCAGTATTTT. Its translation: CASSREVGAGSTDTQYF.

The rearrangement uses TRBV28 and TRBJ2-5; D is possibly TRBD1 (5 bases). CDR1 is MDHEN and CDR2 is SYDVKM in the germline V gene. V lost 3 bases to trimming and J lost 0 bases, with 11 bases between them. This CDR3 comprises 15 residues. CDR3 sequence: CASSFRQSYQETQYF. DNA of the CDR3: TGTGCCAGCAGTTTTAGACAGTCGTACCAAGAGACCCAGTACTTC.

Worth noting for this clonotype: This CDR3 fails to terminate in the conserved phenylalanine or tryptophan, so it likely reflects a read error. The V and J genes are TRBV6-6 and TRBJ1-3; D is perhaps TRBD1 (6 bases). Per germline, CDR1 MNHNY and CDR2 SVGAGI (reference sequence). The CDR3 spans 18 residues. CDR3 DNA: TGTGCGAGCAGTTACTCTAGAGCCTTAGGGGGCTCTGGAAACACCATATATTCT. Translated: CASSYSRALGGSGNTIYS.

V and J are TRBV20-1 and TRBJ2-3; D is possibly TRBD2 (6 bases). V lost 3 bases to trimming and J lost 12 bases, with 19 bases between them. The CDR3 has 13 amino acids. Germline loops: CDR1 DFQATT, CDR2 SNEGSKA (reference sequence). The CDR3 DNA follows: TGCAGTGCTAGGTCTACCGGGACTGAGGCACAGTATTTT. This translates into CSARSTGTEAQYF.

Points on this clonotype: At one of its ends the junction is not consistent with the germline gene, which may arise from a read error. The chain carries TRBV4-1 and TRBJ2-1; 8 nucleotides line up with TRBD2. CDR3 size: 17 residues. Germline CDR1 reads MGHRA; CDR2 reads YSYEKL. The CDR3 nucleotides read TGCGCCAGCAGCCAAGAAGGATCGGGAGGGCGCCCTCATGAGCAGTTATTC. It translates to CASSQEGSGGRPHEQLF.

This clonotype has at least ten counts. This sequence joins TRBV20-1 and TRBJ1-6; 7 bases line up with TRBD1. This CDR3 comprises 16 residues. Trimming at V came to 0 bases and at J to 3 bases, leaving 5 bases not matched to a gene. The germline V gene has CDR1 DFQATT and CDR2 SNEGSKA (reference sequence). The DNA for the CDR3 is TGCAGTGCTAGAGAAAGGGGGCTACTCTATAATTCACCCCTCCACTTT. It specifies CSARERGLLYNSPLHF.

Many counts were recorded for this clonotype. In DNA, the CDR3 is TGCAGTGCCCCGTCAAGCGGGAGATCAGATACGCAGTATTTT. Protein sequence: CSAPSSGRSDTQYF. The chain employs TRBV20-1 and TRBJ2-3; TRBD2 matches 8 bases. From germline, CDR1 is DFQATT and CDR2 SNEGSKA (reference sequence). The CDR3 is 14 amino acids. With V trimmed by 6 bases and J by 4 bases, 9 bases remained unmatched.

This clonotype was recorded only once. The V and J genes are TRBV5-6 and TRBJ1-4, with D maybe TRBD1 (5 bases). CDR3 length equals 14 residues. Germline lookup yields CDR1 SGHDT and CDR2 YYEEEE. V dropped 0 bases and J dropped 8 bases, with 11 bases sitting between them. In DNA form, the CDR3 reads TGTGCCAGCAGCTTGGAAGGGGCAGGAGAAAAACTGTTTTTT. Translating gives CASSLEGAGEKLFF.

This sequence joins TRBV9 and TRBJ1-2, with 10 bases lining up with TRBD1. The CDR3 has 15 residues. J was trimmed by 6 bases and V by 7 bases; bases with no gene match: 12. In germline, CDR1 is SGDLS, CDR2 YYNGEE. DNA of the CDR3: TGTGCCAGCGTCGGTGCAGGACAGGGGGTTGATGGCTACACCTTC. This gives the protein CASVGAGQGVDGYTF.

Worth noting for this clonotype: This CDR3 fails to terminate in the conserved phenylalanine or tryptophan, so it likely reflects a read error. The limits of the CDR3 on the DNA are not certain, so only TCRdb's listed CDR3 is given. The chain couples TRBV11-2 to TRBJ2-5. The length of the CDR3 is 14 amino acids, counting both ends. Germline lookup yields CDR1 SGHAT and CDR2 FQNNGV. CDR3 loop: CASSLRQAKETQYL.

CDR3 sequence: CATNSEGTGAYDNTF. CDR3 bases: TGTGCCACTAACTCGGAAGGAACAGGGGCCTATGACAACACCTTC. The chain has TRBV15 and TRBJ1-2, with TRBD1 matching 7 bases. Trimming at V came to 9 bases and at J to 12 bases, leaving 22 bases not matched to a gene. This CDR3 comprises 15 residues. Germline V gene sequence: CDR1 LNHNV, CDR2 YYDKDF (reference sequence).

Notes on this clonotype: Possible read error: a much larger clone is one base away. V gene TRBV6-5 combines with J gene TRBJ2-2, with 7 nucleotides matching TRBD1. Germline loops: CDR1 MNHEY, CDR2 SVGAGI. This CDR3 spans 15 amino acids. Here the CDR3 reads CVSSYKGARTGELFF. CDR3 nucleotide sequence: TGTGTCAGCAGTTATAAGGGGGCGAGAACCGGGGAGCTGTTTTTT.

Remarks on this clonotype: Germline is not matched at one junction end, which may reflect a read error. This chain uses TRBV19 with TRBJ2-7; D is tentatively TRBD1 or TRBD2 (5 bases each). The V gene's germline CDR1 is LNHDA and CDR2 SQIVND (reference sequence). This CDR3 has 14 amino acids. The CDR3 DNA sequence: TGTACCAGTAAACTGGCAGGGAGCTACTACGAGCAGTACTTC. Translating it yields CTSKLAGSYYEQYF.

Comment on this clonotype: Germline and junction disagree at one end, which may indicate a read error. J is TRBJ1-5 and V is TRBV11-1, with a weak D call TRBD1 (5 bases). The CDR3 spans 15 residues. Germline CDR1 reads SGHAT; CDR2 reads FQDESV (reference sequence). In nucleotides, the CDR3 is TGTGCCAGCAGCTTAGGGATAGGGACCAATCAGCCACAGCATTTT. Protein sequence: CASSLGIGTNQPQHF. The full variable domain, its missing parts supplied by reference TRBV11-1 and TRBJ1-5, is EAEVAQSPRYKITEKSQAVAFWCDPISGHATLYWYRQILGQGPELLVQFQDESVVDDSQLPKDRFSAERLKGVDSTLKIQPAELGDSAMYLCASSLGIGTNQPQHFGDGTRLSIL.

Note on this clonotype: The junction differs from germline at one of its ends, possibly a read error. V gene TRBV4-1 combines with J gene TRBJ2-5; a weak D match, TRBD2 (5 bases). The CDR3 totals 14 residues. Germline-derived CDR1 and CDR2 are MGHRA and YSYEKL. CDR3 sequence: CASSQDYGLETQYF. The CDR3 nucleotides read TGTGCCAGCAGCCAAGACTATGGTTTAGAGACCCAGTACTTC.

Note on this clonotype: This clone may be a read error of a much larger clone one base away. The missing conserved phenylalanine or tryptophan at the end of this CDR3 makes a read error likely. The CDR3 reads CASSLDRLETQYS. The CDR3 DNA reads TGTGCCAGCAGCTTAGATCGGCTAGAGACCCAGTACTCC. The chain links TRBV11-3 to TRBJ2-5; D is uncertain. Germline lookup yields CDR1 SGHNT and CDR2 YENEEA. The V and J ends lost 0 bases and 4 bases respectively, with 6 bases between them. The CDR3 runs 13 residues.

In the case of this clonotype: Mismatch with germline at one junction end may stem from a read error. This sequence joins TRBV11-2 and TRBJ2-7; D remains ambiguous. In germline, CDR1 is SGHAT, CDR2 FQNNGV. This CDR3 is 15 amino acids long. As DNA, the CDR3 is TGTGTCAGCAATCGTTATCCCTATTTGGGTTACGAGCATTACTTC. As protein: CVSNRYPYLGYEHYF.

Details on this clonotype: The junction shows a germline mismatch at one end, possibly a read error. The chain carries TRBV11-1 and TRBJ2-1, with 12 positions matching TRBD2. CDR3 size: 19 residues. CDR1 and CDR2 from the germline V gene are SGHAT and FQDESV (reference sequence). In DNA, the CDR3 is TGTGTCAGCAGCTTCGCGGGGCAGATTTCTAGCGGGGGGGCGGGTGGGCAGTTCTTC. Translation: CVSSFAGQISSGGAGGQFF.

Turning to this clonotype: Compared with germline, one end of the junction differs, possibly owing to a read error. This chain uses TRBV7-9 with TRBJ1-3; D gene unclear. CDR1 is SEHNR, CDR2 FQNEAQ, per germline (reference sequence). The length of the CDR3 is 11 residues. CDR3 residues: CVSSLAYTIYF. As DNA, the CDR3 is TGTGTCAGCAGCTTAGCCTATACCATATATTTT.

This clonotype appeared a few times. The chain links TRBV23-1 to TRBJ2-7; 8 positions agree with TRBD1. Being an ORF, TRBV23-1 has a function that is uncertain. This CDR3 has 15 amino acids. V was pared by 6 bases and J by 0 bases, with 7 bases of the junction left unmatched. CDR3 bases: TGCGCCAGCAGCCCGGACAGGGACGGCTCCTACGAGCAGTACTTC. It codes for CASSPDRDGSYEQYF.

This clonotype occurred many times. The chain uses TRBV12-3 or TRBV12-4 and TRBJ2-1; the match to TRBD1 covers 7 bases. The CDR3 runs 15 residues. The ends lost 2 bases at V and 5 bases at J; junction bases unmatched: 6. The CDR3 bases are TGTGCCAGCAGTTTAAGTCAGGGGGTAGACAATGAGCAGTTCTTC. Amino acids: CASSLSQGVDNEQFF.

This clonotype occurred many times. The chain uses TRBV7-9 and TRBJ1-4; TRBD1 matches 8 bases. This CDR3 is 15 amino acids long. Looked up from germline, CDR1 is SEHNR and CDR2 is FQNEAQ (reference sequence). V shed 1 base and J 7 bases; nucleotides not matched to a gene: 5. This CDR3 is CASSLDGTGREKLFF. CDR3 DNA: TGTGCCAGCAGCTTAGACGGGACAGGTCGTGAAAAACTGTTTTTT.

J is TRBJ2-5 and V is TRBV28, with TRBD1 identical over 7 bases. With V trimmed by 3 bases and J by 2 bases, 9 bases remained unmatched. This CDR3 region has 16 residues. Germline V lookup: CDR1 MDHEN, CDR2 SYDVKM. This CDR3 reads CASSFPVQGLQETQYF. CDR3 nucleotides: TGTGCCAGCAGTTTCCCGGTACAGGGGCTTCAAGAGACCCAGTACTTC. The variable domain in full, with the rest retrieved from reference TRBV28 and TRBJ2-5, is DVKVTQSSRYLVKRTGEKVFLECVQDMDHENMFWYRQDPGLGLRLIYFSYDVKMKEKGDIPEGYSVSREKKERFSLILESASTNQTSMYLCASSFPVQGLQETQYFGPGTRLLVL.

Points on this clonotype: A clone one base away is much larger, so this may be a read error. V and J are TRBV12-3 or TRBV12-4 and TRBJ1-5, with D perhaps TRBD1 (5 bases). The CDR3 contains 15 residues. CDR3 nucleotide sequence: TGTGTCAGCAGTTTGAAGGGGAATAGCAATCAGCCCCAGCATTTT. Translation gives CVSSLKGNSNQPQHF.

This clonotype appeared once. A read error may explain this, as a much larger clone is one base away. The genes are TRBV7-9 and TRBJ2-6; D remains unclear. CDR3 length equals 14 residues. The germline V gene encodes CDR1 SEHNR and CDR2 FQNEAQ (reference sequence). Trimming shortened V by 5 bases and J by 6 bases, and 11 bases separated the two germline ends. This CDR3 reads CASSHTVTANVLTF. CDR3 in DNA: TGTGCCAGCAGCCATACGGTTACGGCCAACGTCCTGACTTTC.

Details on this clonotype: This CDR3 is missing its conserved last phenylalanine or tryptophan, likely due to a read error. The chain carries TRBV6-5 and TRBJ2-7; TRBD1 agrees at 8 bases. The CDR3 spans 14 residues. The V gene's germline CDR1 is MNHEY and CDR2 SVGAGI. CDR3 protein: CANSLDRGSYEQYC. In DNA form, the CDR3 reads TGTGCCAACAGTCTAGACAGGGGCTCGTACGAGCAGTACTGC.